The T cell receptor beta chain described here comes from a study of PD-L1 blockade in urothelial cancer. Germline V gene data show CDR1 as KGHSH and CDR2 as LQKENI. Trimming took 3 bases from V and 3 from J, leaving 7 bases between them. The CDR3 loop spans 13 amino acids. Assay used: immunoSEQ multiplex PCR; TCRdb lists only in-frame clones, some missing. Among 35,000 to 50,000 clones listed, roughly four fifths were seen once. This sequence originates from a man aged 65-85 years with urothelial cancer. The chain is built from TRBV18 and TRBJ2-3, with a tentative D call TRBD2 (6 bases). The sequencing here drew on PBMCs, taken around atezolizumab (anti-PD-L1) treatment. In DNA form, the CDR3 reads TGTGCCAGCTCACCGGGGGGTACAGATACGCAGTATTTT. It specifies CASSPGGTDTQYF.